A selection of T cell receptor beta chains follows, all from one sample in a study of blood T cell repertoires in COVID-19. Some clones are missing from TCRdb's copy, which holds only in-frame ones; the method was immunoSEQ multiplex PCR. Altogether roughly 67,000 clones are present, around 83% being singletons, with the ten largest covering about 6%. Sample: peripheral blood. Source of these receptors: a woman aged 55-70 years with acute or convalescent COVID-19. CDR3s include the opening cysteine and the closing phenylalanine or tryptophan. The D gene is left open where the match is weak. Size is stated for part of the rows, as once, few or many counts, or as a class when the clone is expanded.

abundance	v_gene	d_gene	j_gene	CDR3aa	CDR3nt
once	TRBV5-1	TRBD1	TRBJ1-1	CASSRDRAGNTEAFF	TGCGCCAGCAGTCGGGACAGGGCTGGGAACACTGAAGCTTTCTTT
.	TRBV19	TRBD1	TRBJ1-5	CASSTTGSNQPQHF	TGTGCCAGTAGTACGACAGGGAGCAATCAGCCCCAGCATTTT
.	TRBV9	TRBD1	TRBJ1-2	CASSRDRAGYGYTF	TGTGCCAGCAGCCGGGACAGGGCGGGGTATGGCTACACCTTC
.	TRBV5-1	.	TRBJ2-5	CASSPGRGVQETQYF	TGCGCCAGCAGCCCTGGCAGGGGGGTTCAAGAGACCCAGTACTTC
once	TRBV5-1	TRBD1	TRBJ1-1	CASSSLGQGRGGNTEAFF	TGCGCCAGCAGCTCGCTCGGACAGGGAAGGGGTGGAAACACTGAAGCTTTCTTT
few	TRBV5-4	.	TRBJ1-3	CASSIKQGGYSGNTIYF	TGTGCCAGCAGCATAAAACAGGGAGGGTACTCTGGAAACACCATATATTTT
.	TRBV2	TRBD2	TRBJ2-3	CASKAGGVTDTQYF	TGTGCCAGCAAGGCGGGGGGCGTGACAGATACGCAGTATTTT
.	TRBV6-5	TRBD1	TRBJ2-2	CASRRTGAGELFF	TGTGCCAGCAGGCGAACAGGGGCCGGGGAGCTGTTTTTT
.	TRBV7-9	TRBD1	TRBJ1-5	CASSLYVGIWGQGNQPQHF	TGTGCCAGCAGCTTGTATGTGGGTATATGGGGACAGGGCAATCAGCCCCAGCATTTT
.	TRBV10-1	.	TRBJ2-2	CASSETGGTGELFF	TGCGCCAGCAGTGAGACTGGGGGGACCGGGGAGCTGTTTTTT
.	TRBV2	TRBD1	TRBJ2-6	CASSETATGTSGANVLTF	TGTGCCAGCAGTGAAACCGCGACAGGGACCTCTGGGGCCAACGTCCTGACTTTC
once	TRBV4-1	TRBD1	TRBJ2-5	CASSFNTGGATQYF	TGCGCCAGCAGCTTTAATACAGGGGGCGCGACCCAGTACTTC
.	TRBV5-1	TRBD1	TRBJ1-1	CASSPRPTGGFSEAFF	TGCGCCAGCAGCCCTCGTCCCACAGGGGGTTTTTCTGAAGCTTTCTTT
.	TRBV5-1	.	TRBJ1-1	CASSSADSPTEAFF	TGCGCCAGCAGCTCGGCGGACAGCCCCACTGAAGCTTTCTTT
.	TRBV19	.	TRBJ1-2	CASSIDLSARGYGYTF	TGTGCCAGTAGTATAGATCTATCGGCCAGAGGATATGGCTACACCTTC
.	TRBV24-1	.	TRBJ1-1	CATSAGSMNTEAFF	TGTGCCACCAGTGCCGGGTCTATGAACACTGAAGCTTTCTTT
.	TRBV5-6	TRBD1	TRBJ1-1	CASSPTGQEAFF	TGTGCCAGCAGCCCGACGGGACAGGAAGCTTTCTTT
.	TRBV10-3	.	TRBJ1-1	CAISDRGWGGEAFF	TGTGCCATCAGTGATAGGGGATGGGGAGGTGAAGCTTTCTTT
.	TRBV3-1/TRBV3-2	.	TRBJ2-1	CASSHSSSEFF	TGTGCCAGCTCGCACTCGTCGAGTGAGTTCTTC